This paragraph reports one T cell receptor (beta chain). What it recognizes is unknown. At one end, the junction sequence differs from germline, possibly due to a read error. This record comes from a study of CD8+CD57+ T cells in acquired aplastic anemia. Looking at the study overall: Sorted CD4+ and CD8+ cells gave an average of 3.2 ug of DNA. General observations from the study: There were some 30 CD8+ CDR3 sequences that occurred in both patients and controls. Any difference that existed in CD8+ Simpson's diversity between patients and controls was not significant.

Genomic DNA acted as the template from which TCR beta VDJ combination and CDR3 sequence profiling were carried out. TCRdb reprocessed the reads with MiXCR, giving one entry per CDR3 protein. This table holds roughly 120,000 distinct CDR3 sequences, about 60% found once. The authors sequenced patients whose flow cytometry had shown CD8+CD57+ cell expansion. The patients, all of them, had severe acquired aplastic anemia. This CDR3 contains 15 residues. The germline V gene has CDR1 ENHRY and CDR2 SYGVKD. Sequencing was carried out using sorted CD4+, CD8+, or CD8+CD57+ T cells (not recorded which) from PBMCs. The chain has TRBV10-3 and TRBJ1-3; weak D call: TRBD1 (5 bases). This TCR was sampled from a human donor with aplastic anemia. This CDR3 is CASSDPGVNGYTIYF. The CDR3 nucleotides read TGTGCCAGCAGTGACCCGGGGGTTAATGGCTACACCATATATTTT.